This T cell receptor beta chain was recorded in a study of siplizumab effects on memory and regulatory T cells (dated by TCRdb to the late 2010s). With regard to the full study: The study looked at the effect of siplizumab, an anti-CD2 antibody, on alloreactive T-cell subsets in allogeneic mixed lymphocyte reactions made from human PBMCs. Results the study describes overall, beyond this receptor: Roughly 75-97% of proliferating CD4+ or CD8+ clones could not be assigned a naive or memory phenotype. In reactions with siplizumab, an average of roughly 70% of mappable alloreactive CD4+ clones were Treg-derived, compared with roughly 26% in control reactions. Because sequences below about 10^-5 frequency were poorly captured, only a minor fraction of alloreactive clones could be mapped to unstimulated subsets. Whether proliferating Tregs from siplizumab cultures were suppressive was not functionally confirmed. Siplizumab significantly reduced the cumulative frequency of alloreactive sequences traceable to unstimulated CD4+ memory T cells. Unstimulated naive T cells appeared to be more diverse than memory T cells, and naive cells seemed to make a substantial contribution to the alloresponse.

Sorted unstimulated T cells and proliferating T cells recovered from mixed lymphocyte reactions underwent TCRbeta CDR3 sequencing. Fresh whole blood from nine to ten HLA-typed healthy donors was used as the source from which PBMCs were isolated. CDR1 and CDR2 (SGHRS, YFSETQ) derive from the germline V gene. Including the terminal cysteine and phenylalanine, the CDR3 comprises 15 residues. Here the CDR3 DNA is all that survives: 45 bases in frame from base 1. Between the V and J ends, shortened by 1 base and 0 bases respectively, the junction contains 10 bases. Library generation was performed with the immunoSEQ multiplex PCR assay. Each sample had some 10^5 TCR templates assayed by the deep sequencing platform. Genomic DNA extracted from sorted T cells was used for TCRbeta CDR3 sequencing. Turning to the authors' computational methods: The R programming language was used for clonal analysis of the TCRbeta CDR3 data. Alloreactive CD4+ and CD8+ clones were defined by comparing unstimulated samples with post-reaction CFSE-low samples. Regulatory or non-regulatory origin of alloreactive CD4+ clones was assigned by matching sequences to the sorted unstimulated Treg and non-Treg repertoires. Entries here come from immuneACCESS through TCRdb and include only in-frame sequences with V and J called. Some clones fail to appear in such tables; in the studies checked, an unresolved V gene covers under half of the shortfall, and the cause of the remainder is unknown. V and J calls and clone size follow that table, whereas D and trimming were derived from the DNA. Counted in this sample were about 98,000 clones; about 94% of them appeared once. About 1.1% of the sample belongs to the ten largest clones.

Turning to this clone: It lacks a known antigen. Base qualities are not at hand, and no much larger clone is one base apart.

This sequence uses TRBV5-1 and TRBJ1-1, with no confident D gene call. The TCR was taken from a human donor in good health. Material: CD4+ T cells sorted from blood. CDR3 protein: CASSLSVGMNTEAFF. The nucleotide sequence is given as TGCGCCAGCAGCTTGTCGGTGGGAATGAACACTGAAGCTTTCTTT.